One and the same sample provided the 14 T cell receptor beta chains below, sequenced in a study of spatial heterogeneity in lung cancer. Findings and limits, study-wide: Mutation tallies in tumors tracked expanded intratumoral alpha and beta TCR counts.

This sample's time point: sample taken at primary tumor resection. For these TCRs, the target antigens are not known. TCRdb analysed the 5' RACE reads with MiXCR anew, one entry per CDR3 protein. The data hold around 11,000 distinct CDR3 sequences, with roughly 7.4% observed a single time. Sequenced here: lung tumor tissue, sampled at surgery. These receptors originate from a female donor with early-stage non-small cell lung cancer.

This clonotype came up many times. Because this beta chain is a stray read in a library intended to capture alpha chains, its abundance should not be given much weight. This chain connects TRBV20-1 to TRBJ1-6; 9 nucleotides agree with TRBD1. The ends lost 0 bases at V and 9 bases at J; junction bases unmatched: 12. CDR1 is DFQATT and CDR2 is SNEGSKA in the germline V gene (reference sequence). The CDR3 is made up of 17 amino acids. CDR3 in amino acids: CSARDDPGQGESSPLHF. As DNA, the CDR3 is TGCAGTGCTAGAGATGACCCGGGACAGGGTGAAAGTTCACCCCTCCACTTT.

This clonotype occurred many times. The library was built for alpha chains, so this beta chain is an off-target read and its size means little. The V and J genes are TRBV5-1 and TRBJ2-3, with 9 bases that match TRBD1. Per germline, CDR1 SGHRS and CDR2 YFSETQ. CDR3 length equals 15 residues. V lost 3 bases to trimming and J lost 4 bases; unmatched junction nucleotides: 6. For the CDR3, the DNA is TGCGCCAGCAGCTCGGGGACAGGGAGTGCAGATACGCAGTATTTT. Its protein product is CASSSGTGSADTQYF.

This clonotype was found many times. The library was prepared for alpha chains; this beta chain is a stray read, so its frequency means little. The chain carries TRBV10-2 and TRBJ1-1; unclear D gene. V was cut by 6 bases and J by 5 bases, with 13 bases left in between. Germline CDR1 WSHSY, CDR2 SAAADI. The length of the CDR3 is 13 residues. In DNA form, the CDR3 reads TGCGCCAGCAGCCTTCCCAGTGGAACTGAAGCTTTCTTT. Amino acid sequence: CASSLPSGTEAFF.

This clonotype was seen only a few times. This beta chain came through as a stray read in a library set up for alpha chains, and its size says little. This sequence joins TRBV20-1 and TRBJ2-3, with TRBD1 matching 8 bases. The length of the CDR3 is 14 residues. In germline, CDR1 is DFQATT, CDR2 SNEGSKA (reference sequence). Trimming at V came to 3 bases and at J to 4 bases, leaving 6 bases not matched to a gene. The CDR3 loop reads CSASGQGAADTQYF. The CDR3 DNA sequence: TGCAGTGCTAGTGGTCAGGGGGCTGCAGATACGCAGTATTTT.

This clonotype occurred a few times. Its ends do not fully match the called genes, so a read error is possible. The library was designed around alpha chains, so this beta chain is a stray read whose abundance carries little weight. The chain combines TRBV5-4 with TRBJ2-5, with TRBD2 identical over 8 bases. From germline, CDR1 is SGHNT and CDR2 YYREEE (reference sequence). The CDR3 extends over 13 amino acids. CDR3 protein: CASSLDGSGVGHF. DNA for the CDR3: TGTGCCAGCAGCTTGGATGGTAGCGGGGTCGGCCACTTC.

The sample holds many counts of this clonotype. Within a library made for alpha chains, this beta chain is off target, and its count is uninformative. The chain recombines TRBV14 with TRBJ2-1; TRBD2 matches 11 bases. The J segment lost 8 bases and the V segment lost 1 base, leaving 7 bases of the junction unmatched. The germline V gene has CDR1 SGHDN and CDR2 FVKESK. The CDR3 consists of 16 residues. CDR3 nucleotides: TGTGCCAGCAGCCAAGTTTCACTAGCGGGGGCCGATGAGCAGTTCTTC. It yields the protein CASSQVSLAGADEQFF.

This clonotype is categorized as medium-sized. For a library built for alpha chains, this beta chain is a stray read; little rests on its size. The V and J genes are TRBV5-1 and TRBJ1-6; D gene uncertain. Trimming cost V 0 bases and J 10 bases, with 8 bases left between them. This CDR3 spans 13 amino acids. The germline V gene encodes CDR1 SGHRS and CDR2 YFSETQ. This chain's CDR3 is CASSLGGGSPLHF. The CDR3 DNA reads TGCGCCAGCAGCTTGGGAGGCGGGTCACCCCTCCACTTT.

Many counts were recorded for this clonotype. The size of this beta chain means little, since it is a stray read in a library made for alpha chains. The chain links TRBV6-2 or TRBV6-3 to TRBJ2-6; D possibly corresponds to TRBD1 (6 bases). In germline, CDR1 is MNHEY, CDR2 SVGEGT. Between the trimmed V and J ends, which lost 4 bases and 1 base, there was a span of 17 bases. The CDR3 consists of 18 residues. The CDR3 spells CASSSPARGISGANVLTF. The CDR3 coding sequence is TGTGCCAGCAGTTCCCCCGCCAGGGGCATTTCTGGGGCCAACGTCCTGACTTTC.

This clonotype was counted many times. Little can be read into the size of this beta chain, an off-target read in a library designed for alpha chains. CDR3 coding DNA: TGTGCCAGCACCTATGGACCCCAAACTAACTCCTACGAGCAGTACTTC. Translating it yields CASTYGPQTNSYEQYF. The J gene is TRBJ2-7, the V gene TRBV6-2 or TRBV6-3, with D hard to call. The ends were cut back, 7 bases at V and 0 bases at J, with 19 bases in the middle. The V gene's germline CDR1 is MNHEY and CDR2 SVGEGT. CDR3 length equals 16 residues.

This clonotype is medium-sized within its sample. Being off target in a library aimed at alpha chains, this beta chain has a size of little meaning. V usage is TRBV7-9 and J usage is TRBJ2-5, with D tentatively TRBD1 (6 bases). This CDR3 has 15 residues. Germline CDR1 reads SEHNR; CDR2 reads FQNEAQ (reference sequence). Trimming cost V 5 bases and J 5 bases, with 18 bases left between them. This CDR3 is CASSLTQGTGETQYF. The DNA for the CDR3 is TGTGCCAGCAGCCTGACCCAGGGGACGGGGGAGACCCAGTACTTC.

By proportion, this clonotype is large (0.1 to 1%). Being off target in a library aimed at alpha chains, this beta chain has a size of little meaning. The rearrangement uses TRBV4-1 and TRBJ2-4; 9 nucleotides align to TRBD2. CDR1 and CDR2 (germline): MGHRA, YSYEKL. V dropped 0 bases and J dropped 9; count of bases not matched to a gene: 6. This CDR3 has 15 residues. The CDR3 sequence: CASSQEAGGPAIQYF. CDR3 DNA: TGCGCCAGCAGCCAAGAGGCGGGGGGGCCTGCCATTCAGTACTTC.

This clonotype appeared many times. The library was designed around alpha chains, so this beta chain is a stray read whose abundance carries little weight. The CDR3 DNA sequence: TGTGCCAGCAGGAAGGGGGAATACACCGGGGAGCTGTTTTTT. As protein: CASRKGEYTGELFF. The chain joins TRBV5-6 to TRBJ2-2; a possible D gene is TRBD1 (6 bases). This CDR3 comprises 14 residues. V lost 5 bases, J lost 3 bases, and 11 bases lay in between. Per germline, CDR1 SGHDT and CDR2 YYEEEE. The entire variable domain, with the rest obtained from reference TRBV5-6 and TRBJ2-2, is as follows: DAGVTQSPTHLIKTRGQQVTLRCSPKSGHDTVSWYQQALGQGPQFIFQYYEEEERQRGNFPDRFSGHQFPNYSSELNVNALLLGDSALYLCASRKGEYTGELFFGEGSRLTVL.

In this sample, this clonotype turned up a few times. This beta chain was picked up by a library intended for alpha chains and is off target, so its count carries little meaning. V and J are TRBV20-1 and TRBJ2-3; 7 nucleotides match TRBD2. V lost 3 bases and J lost 2; bases outside the gene matches: 11. This CDR3 is 16 amino acids long. CDR1 DFQATT and CDR2 SNEGSKA come from the germline V gene (reference sequence). Here the CDR3 reads CSASSAGVPSTDTQYF. CDR3 DNA sequence: TGCAGTGCTAGTAGCGCGGGGGTACCTTCCACAGATACGCAGTATTTT.

Note on this clonotype: It may be a read error: a sequence one base away is much more abundant. Since the library was made to target alpha chains, this beta chain is a stray read and its abundance is not meaningful. This chain links TRBV6-5 with TRBJ2-6; a weak D match, TRBD2 (5 bases). The CDR3 spans 19 residues. Germline V gene data show CDR1 as MNHEY and CDR2 as SVGAGI. The V end lost 5 bases, the J end lost 0 bases, and 20 bases lay between the germline ends. CDR3 sequence: CASSTRGLVASSGANVLTF. The CDR3 nucleotides read TGTGCCAGCAGTACACGGGGTCTAGTAGCCAGCTCTGGGGCCAACGTCCTGACTTTC.